The 31 T cell receptor beta chains in this list originate from one sample, sequenced in a study of blood T cell repertoires in COVID-19. The table came from immunoSEQ multiplex PCR; TCRdb's copy has only in-frame clones and leaves some out. The profile shows hundreds of thousands of clones, roughly 89% of them singletons. What was sequenced was PBMCs or T cells enriched from blood (not recorded which). Every receptor here comes from a woman between 18 and 29 years old who had recovered from COVID-19.

The rearrangement uses TRBV7-3 and TRBJ1-2; weak D call: TRBD1 (6 bases). V lost 3 bases and J lost 2, with 7 bases in between. CDR1 is SGHTA, CDR2 FQGTGA, per germline. The CDR3 consists of 13 residues. The CDR3, as DNA: TGTGCCAGCAGCTTTACAGGGAACTATGGCTACACCTTC. Translated, it gives CASSFTGNYGYTF.

This chain connects TRBV7-2 to TRBJ2-3; 7 bases map to TRBD1. The CDR3 is made up of 17 amino acids. V was pared by 5 bases and J by 2 bases, with 13 bases of the junction left unmatched. CDR1 and CDR2 (germline): SGHTA, FQGNSA. The CDR3 loop reads CASSIFSGTDFTDTQYF. CDR3 nucleotides: TGTGCCAGCAGCATCTTTTCTGGGACAGACTTCACAGATACGCAGTATTTT.

The gene calls are TRBV15 and TRBJ1-6, with D possibly matching TRBD1 (6 bases). V dropped 3 bases and J dropped 8 bases, with 14 bases sitting between them. The CDR3 is made up of 15 amino acids. Germline assignment: CDR1 LNHNV and CDR2 YYDKDF (reference sequence). The CDR3 is CATSSLGGEDSPLHF. The CDR3, as DNA: TGTGCCACCAGCAGTCTAGGGGGGGAGGATTCACCCCTCCACTTT.

The gene calls are TRBV28 and TRBJ1-2; 7 positions agree with TRBD1. Germline V CDR1 and CDR2: MDHEN, SYDVKM. Trimming took 6 bases from V and 6 from J; bases not matched to a gene: 10. The CDR3 is 14 residues long. The CDR3 DNA sequence: TGTGCCAGCAGCCCGGGACAGCCGAACCATGGCTACACCTTC. Translating it yields CASSPGQPNHGYTF.

This clone was observed once. The chain employs TRBV7-2 and TRBJ1-3; D gene uncertain. This CDR3 is built from 14 residues. Germline CDR1 and CDR2: SGHTA and FQGNSA. V dropped 6 bases and J dropped 3 bases, with 12 bases sitting between them. The CDR3 loop is CASRRRGDGNTIYF. The CDR3, as DNA: TGTGCCAGCAGACGGCGGGGAGATGGAAACACCATATATTTT.

J is TRBJ1-2 and V is TRBV24-1, with D tentatively TRBD1 (5 bases). Germline V gene lookup returns CDR1 KGHDR and CDR2 SFDVKD. The V gene lost 3 bases and the J gene lost 2 bases, with 12 bases spanning the gap. The CDR3 is made up of 15 amino acids. CDR3 in amino acids: CATSDGARGNYGYTF. CDR3 DNA sequence: TGTGCCACCAGTGATGGGGCGCGGGGGAACTATGGCTACACCTTC.

This chain links TRBV6-5 with TRBJ1-1; no definite D call. The CDR3 length is 14 residues. Germline CDR1 and CDR2: MNHEY and SVGAGI. V was pared by 6 bases and J by 4 bases, with 15 bases between. In DNA, the CDR3 is TGTGCCAGCAGGATCATGTTATCGGGCACTGAAGCTTTCTTT. Translating it yields CASRIMLSGTEAFF.

This clone was seen just once. The chain has TRBV11-2 and TRBJ1-1; possible D gene TRBD1, 6 bases. With 2 bases removed from V and 1 base from J, the gap between germline ends came to 14 bases. Germline values: CDR1 SGHAT, CDR2 FQNNGV. This CDR3 region has 16 residues. CDR3 nucleotides: TGTGCCAGCAGCTTAACAGGGAAATCTTCGAACACTGAAGCTTTCTTT. Its protein product is CASSLTGKSSNTEAFF.

This clone was seen a few times. The rearrangement links TRBV28 to TRBJ1-4, with unresolved D. Germline V lookup: CDR1 MDHEN, CDR2 SYDVKM. The CDR3 has 16 amino acids. The V and J ends lost 1 base and 0 bases respectively, with 9 bases between them. Here the CDR3 reads CASSLYGVATNEKLFF. The CDR3 DNA follows: TGTGCCAGCAGTTTATATGGAGTTGCAACTAATGAAAAACTGTTTTTT.

The chain is built from TRBV18 and TRBJ2-7; 7 bases match TRBD2. This CDR3 contains 13 residues. Unmatched junction bases numbered 0, after V lost 0 bases and J lost 4 bases. Germline assignment: CDR1 KGHSH and CDR2 LQKENI. CDR3 in amino acids: CASSPPGGYEQYF. Here the CDR3 DNA reads TGTGCCAGCTCACCACCGGGGGGGTACGAGCAGTACTTC.

The chain joins TRBV15 to TRBJ2-2, with a weak D call TRBD2 (7 bases). The ends were cut back, 3 bases at V and 4 bases at J, with 15 bases in the middle. The CDR3 is 16 amino acids. Germline V gene data show CDR1 as LNHNV and CDR2 as YYDKDF (reference sequence). CDR3 amino acids: CATSSYREGSTGELFF. The CDR3 bases are TGTGCCACCAGCAGCTACAGGGAGGGTAGCACCGGGGAGCTGTTTTTT.

This chain uses TRBV28 with TRBJ1-5; the match to TRBD1 covers 7 bases. Germline V gives CDR1 MDHEN, CDR2 SYDVKM. Unmatched junction bases numbered 7, after V lost 6 bases and J lost 5 bases. The CDR3 spans 14 residues. The CDR3 region has the DNA TGTGCCAGCAGGGCGGGACAGAGGCATCAGCCCCAGCATTTT. Its translation: CASRAGQRHQPQHF. Complete variable domain (other parts from reference TRBV28 and TRBJ1-5): DVKVTQSSRYLVKRTGEKVFLECVQDMDHENMFWYRQDPGLGLRLIYFSYDVKMKEKGDIPEGYSVSREKKERFSLILESASTNQTSMYLCASRAGQRHQPQHFGDGTRLSIL.

The chain couples TRBV27 to TRBJ2-7; 7 bases map to TRBD2. Per the germline V gene, CDR1 is MNHEY and CDR2 is SMNVEV (reference sequence). The CDR3 loop spans 15 amino acids. V dropped 5 bases and J dropped 2; count of bases not matched to a gene: 9. As DNA, the CDR3 is TGTGCCAGCAGTACGTCTAGCGGACCAACCTACGAGCAGTACTTC. It encodes CASSTSSGPTYEQYF.

This clone appeared once. The rearrangement joins TRBV6-2 or TRBV6-3 to TRBJ1-2, with TRBD1 identical over 8 bases. V was pared by 2 bases and J by 6 bases, with 5 bases of the junction left unmatched. Germline assignment: CDR1 MNHEY and CDR2 SVGEGT. This CDR3 is built from 14 residues. The CDR3 sequence is CASSYGDRTNGYTF. The CDR3 nucleotides are TGTGCCAGCAGTTACGGGGACAGGACTAATGGCTACACCTTC.

Ten or more counts support this clone. This sequence joins TRBV6-2 or TRBV6-3 and TRBJ2-1; 7 bases line up with TRBD2. This CDR3 spans 18 amino acids. The germline CDR1 and CDR2 sequences are MNHEY and SVGEGT. Trimming cost V 5 bases and J 6 bases; bases outside gene matches: 19. CDR3 protein: CASSGSEGQLAIFNEQFF. CDR3 bases: TGTGCCAGCAGTGGGTCAGAGGGCCAACTAGCGATATTCAATGAGCAGTTCTTC.

V is TRBV27 and J is TRBJ2-7; 8 nucleotides align to TRBD2. Trimming cost V 3 bases and J 0 bases; bases outside gene matches: 10. Germline CDR1 reads MNHEY; CDR2 reads SMNVEV (reference sequence). The CDR3 totals 17 residues. The CDR3 DNA reads as TGTGCCAGCAGTTTTCAACTAGCGGACAAGAGCTCCTACGAGCAGTACTTC. As protein: CASSFQLADKSSYEQYF.

The chain employs TRBV19 and TRBJ1-2, with 9 bases that match TRBD1. Trimming removed 3 bases from V and 5 bases from J; junction bases left unmatched: 13. CDR3 length: 17 residues. Per the germline V gene, CDR1 is LNHDA and CDR2 is SQIVND (reference sequence). In DNA, the CDR3 is TGTGCCAGTAGTATCCTGGGACAGGGTTCGAGTGGGTATGGCTACACCTTC. This gives the protein CASSILGQGSSGYGYTF.

The chain links TRBV5-1 to TRBJ2-3, with 12 bases identical to TRBD1. The CDR3 runs 16 residues. Germline-derived CDR1 and CDR2 are SGHRS and YFSETQ. V shed 4 bases and J 3 bases; nucleotides not matched to a gene: 6. The CDR3 sequence: CASSLQGQGATDTQYF. The CDR3 DNA is TGCGCCAGCAGCCTCCAGGGACAGGGGGCAACAGATACGCAGTATTTT.

This clone was counted a single time. The J gene is TRBJ1-5, the V gene TRBV7-2; 8 bases map to TRBD1. This CDR3 is built from 15 residues. Germline CDR1 and CDR2: SGHTA and FQGNSA. V shed 4 bases and J 5 bases; nucleotides not matched to a gene: 7. The CDR3 spells CASSSNQGADQPQHF. The CDR3 region has the DNA TGTGCCAGCAGCTCAAACCAGGGGGCAGATCAGCCCCAGCATTTT.

The rearrangement joins TRBV11-2 to TRBJ2-3; 13 bases are shared with TRBD2. Germline V gives CDR1 SGHAT, CDR2 FQNNGV. V shed 3 bases, J shed 2 bases, and the junction held 5 bases outside the gene matches. The length of the CDR3 is 17 residues. This CDR3 is CASSFPTSGGTTDTQYF. The CDR3 region has the DNA TGTGCCAGCAGCTTCCCGACTAGCGGGGGGACCACAGATACGCAGTATTTT.

The chain links TRBV7-2 to TRBJ1-3; the D gene is possibly TRBD1 (5 bases). Germline V gene sequence: CDR1 SGHTA, CDR2 FQGNSA. V lost 5 bases, J lost 2 bases, and 7 bases lay in between. The CDR3 totals 13 residues. The CDR3 is CASSLTAGNTIYF. In DNA form, the CDR3 reads TGTGCCAGCAGCCTGACAGCTGGAAACACCATATATTTT.

The chain couples TRBV4-3 to TRBJ1-2; D possibly corresponds to TRBD1 (5 bases). CDR1 is LGHNA and CDR2 is YSLEER in the germline V gene. With 3 bases removed from V and 5 bases from J, the gap between germline ends came to 16 bases. The CDR3 consists of 15 residues. The CDR3 coding sequence is TGCGCCAGCAGCCACGACTGGGGGGACCCGTATGGCTACACCTTC. Its protein is CASSHDWGDPYGYTF.

This clone has just one count. The J gene is TRBJ2-1, the V gene TRBV4-2; the match to TRBD2 covers 7 bases. V shed 1 base, J shed 9 bases, and the junction held 6 bases outside the gene matches. Germline assignment: CDR1 LGHNA and CDR2 YNFKEQ. This CDR3 spans 14 amino acids. CDR3 amino acids: CASSQAGRGGEQFF. The CDR3 DNA reads TGTGCCAGCAGCCAAGCGGGGAGGGGCGGTGAGCAGTTCTTC.

CDR3 sequence: CASSTDSTYNEQFF. CDR3 nucleotides: TGTGCCAGTAGTACCGACAGTACCTACAATGAGCAGTTCTTC. This chain connects TRBV19 to TRBJ2-1, with TRBD1 as a possible D gene (5 bases). The CDR3 is made up of 14 amino acids. CDR1 is LNHDA and CDR2 is SQIVND in the germline V gene (reference sequence). Trimming stripped 4 bases from V and 2 bases from J, with 9 bases between.

The J gene is TRBJ1-2, the V gene TRBV7-3; D is undetermined. V dropped 1 base and J dropped 2 bases, with 8 bases sitting between them. Germline values: CDR1 SGHTA, CDR2 FQGTGA. The CDR3 spans 14 residues. CDR3 DNA: TGTGCCAGCAGCTTAAATCCGGGGAACTATGGCTACACCTTC. It yields the protein CASSLNPGNYGYTF.

The chain has TRBV6-2 or TRBV6-3 and TRBJ2-7; 12 positions agree with TRBD1. The J segment lost 6 bases and the V segment lost 0 bases, leaving 3 bases of the junction unmatched. This CDR3 contains 15 residues. In germline, CDR1 is MNHEY, CDR2 SVGEGT. The CDR3 spells CASSYSGTGGGEQYF. CDR3 sequence (DNA): TGTGCCAGCAGTTACTCAGGGACAGGGGGCGGCGAGCAGTACTTC.

The rearrangement joins TRBV7-9 to TRBJ1-2; D unresolved. V lost 8 bases, J lost 0 bases, and 10 bases lay in between. The CDR3 consists of 13 residues. CDR1 and CDR2 (germline): SEHNR, FQNEAQ (reference sequence). In nucleotides, the CDR3 is TGTGCCAGCGGTCGGCGGGCTAACTATGGCTACACCTTC. Encoded protein: CASGRRANYGYTF.

This clone has just a few counts. The chain links TRBV28 to TRBJ1-1, with TRBD1 identical over 7 bases. CDR1 and CDR2 (germline): MDHEN, SYDVKM. V shed 3 bases, J shed 7 bases, and the junction held 11 bases outside the gene matches. CDR3 length equals 15 residues. CDR3 in amino acids: CASSFPHRGVLEAFF. DNA of the CDR3: TGTGCCAGCAGTTTCCCTCACAGGGGAGTACTTGAAGCTTTCTTT.

This clone occurred a few times. The chain is built from TRBV18 and TRBJ1-2; D is undetermined. The CDR3 sequence is 14 residues long. The V end was cut by 3 bases, the J end by 2 bases, with 10 bases between. Germline V lookup: CDR1 KGHSH, CDR2 LQKENI. CDR3 sequence: CASSPATGNYGYTF. The CDR3 region has the DNA TGTGCCAGCTCACCCGCGACCGGGAACTATGGCTACACCTTC.

This clone was counted ten times or more. The rearrangement joins TRBV4-2 to TRBJ1-2; D might be TRBD1 (5 bases). The V gene lost 0 bases and the J gene lost 4 bases, with 15 bases spanning the gap. The length of the CDR3 is 16 residues. Germline V CDR1 and CDR2: LGHNA, YNFKEQ. The CDR3 DNA sequence: TGTGCCAGCAGCCAAGAGAATACACCGGGGGGCTATGGCTACACCTTC. Its protein product is CASSQENTPGGYGYTF.

The rearrangement uses TRBV6-5 and TRBJ2-1, with 10 bases lining up with TRBD1. Germline loops: CDR1 MNHEY, CDR2 SVGAGI. Unmatched junction bases numbered 6, after V lost 4 bases and J lost 3 bases. This CDR3 contains 16 residues. CDR3 nucleotide sequence: TGTGCCAGCAGTTTCGTCGGGGACAGGGGCTACAATGAGCAGTTCTTC. As protein: CASSFVGDRGYNEQFF.